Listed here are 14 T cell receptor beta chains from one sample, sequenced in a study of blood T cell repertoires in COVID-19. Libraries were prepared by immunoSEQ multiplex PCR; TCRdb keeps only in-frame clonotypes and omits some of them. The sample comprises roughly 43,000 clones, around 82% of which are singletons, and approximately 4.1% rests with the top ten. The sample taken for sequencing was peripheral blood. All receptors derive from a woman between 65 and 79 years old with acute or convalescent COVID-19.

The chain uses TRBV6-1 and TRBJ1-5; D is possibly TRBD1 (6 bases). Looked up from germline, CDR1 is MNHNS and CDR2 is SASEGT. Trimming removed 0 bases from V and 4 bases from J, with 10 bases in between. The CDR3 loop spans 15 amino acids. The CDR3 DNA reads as TGTGCCAGCAGTGAAGCGGGGACAATGAATCAGCCCCAGCATTTT. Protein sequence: CASSEAGTMNQPQHF.

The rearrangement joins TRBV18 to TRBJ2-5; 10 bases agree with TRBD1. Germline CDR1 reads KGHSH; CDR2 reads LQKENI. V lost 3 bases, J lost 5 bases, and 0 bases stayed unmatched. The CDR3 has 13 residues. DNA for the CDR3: TGTGCCAGCTCACCGGGACAGGGGGAGACCCAGTACTTC. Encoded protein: CASSPGQGETQYF.

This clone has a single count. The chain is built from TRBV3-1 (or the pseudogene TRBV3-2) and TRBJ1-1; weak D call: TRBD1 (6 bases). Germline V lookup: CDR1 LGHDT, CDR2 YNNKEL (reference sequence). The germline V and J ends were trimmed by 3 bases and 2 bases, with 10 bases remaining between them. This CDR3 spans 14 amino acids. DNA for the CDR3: TGTGCCAGCAGCCAGGGGGCAGCAAACACTGAAGCTTTCTTT. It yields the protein CASSQGAANTEAFF.

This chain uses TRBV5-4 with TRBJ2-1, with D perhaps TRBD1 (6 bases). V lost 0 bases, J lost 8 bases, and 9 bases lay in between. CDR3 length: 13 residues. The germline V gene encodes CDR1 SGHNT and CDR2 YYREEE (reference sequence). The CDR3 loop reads CASSLDRVDEQFF. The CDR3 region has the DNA TGTGCCAGCAGCTTGGACAGGGTGGATGAGCAGTTCTTC.

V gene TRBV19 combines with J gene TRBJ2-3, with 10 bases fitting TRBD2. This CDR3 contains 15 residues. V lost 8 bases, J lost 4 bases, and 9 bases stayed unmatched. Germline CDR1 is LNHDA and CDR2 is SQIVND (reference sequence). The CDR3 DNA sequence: TGTGCCAGTGGCCCTAGCGGGAGAGGCGCAGATACGCAGTATTTT. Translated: CASGPSGRGADTQYF. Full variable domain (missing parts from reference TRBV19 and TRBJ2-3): DGGITQSPKYLFRKEGQNVTLSCEQNLNHDAMYWYRQDPGQGLRLIYYSQIVNDFQKGDIAEGYSVSREKKESFPLTVTSAQKNPTAFYLCASGPSGRGADTQYFGPGTRLTVL.

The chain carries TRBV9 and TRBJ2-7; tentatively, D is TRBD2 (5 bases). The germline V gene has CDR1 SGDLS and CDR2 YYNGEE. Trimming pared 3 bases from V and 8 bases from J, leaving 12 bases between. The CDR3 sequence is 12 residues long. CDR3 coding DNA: TGTGCCAGCAGCGAAGCGGTGGGAAAGCAGTACTTC. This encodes CASSEAVGKQYF.

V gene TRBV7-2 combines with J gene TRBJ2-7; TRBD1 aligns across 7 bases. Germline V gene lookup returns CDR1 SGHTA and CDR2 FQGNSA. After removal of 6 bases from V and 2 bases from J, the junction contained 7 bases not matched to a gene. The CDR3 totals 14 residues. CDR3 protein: CASSSRDSPYEQYF. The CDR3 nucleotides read TGTGCCAGCAGTTCCCGGGACAGCCCCTACGAGCAGTACTTC.

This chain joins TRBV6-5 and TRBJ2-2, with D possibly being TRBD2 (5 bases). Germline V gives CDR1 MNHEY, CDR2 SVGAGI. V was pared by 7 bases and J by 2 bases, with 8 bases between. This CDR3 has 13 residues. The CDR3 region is CASKTGNTGELFF. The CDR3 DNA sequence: TGTGCCAGCAAAACGGGAAACACCGGGGAGCTGTTTTTT.

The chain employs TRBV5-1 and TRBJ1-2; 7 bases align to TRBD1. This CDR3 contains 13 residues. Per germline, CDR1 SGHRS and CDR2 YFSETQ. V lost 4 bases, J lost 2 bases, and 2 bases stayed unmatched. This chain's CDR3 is CASSTGQNYGYTF. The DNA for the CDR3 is TGCGCCAGCAGCACGGGACAGAACTATGGCTACACCTTC.

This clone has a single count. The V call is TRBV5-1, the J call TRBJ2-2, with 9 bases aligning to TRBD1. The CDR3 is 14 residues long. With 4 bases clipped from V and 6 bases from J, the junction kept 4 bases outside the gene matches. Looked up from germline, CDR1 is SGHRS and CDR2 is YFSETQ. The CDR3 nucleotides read TGCGCCAGCAGCGTTGACAGGGGGGCCGGGGAGCTGTTTTTT. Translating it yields CASSVDRGAGELFF.

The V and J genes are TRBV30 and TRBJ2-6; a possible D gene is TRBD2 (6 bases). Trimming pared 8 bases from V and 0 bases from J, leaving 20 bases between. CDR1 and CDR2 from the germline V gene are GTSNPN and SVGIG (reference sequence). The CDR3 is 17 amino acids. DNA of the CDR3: TGTGCCCATACCTTAACGGGGGTTAGCTCTGGGGCCAACGTCCTGACTTTC. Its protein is CAHTLTGVSSGANVLTF.

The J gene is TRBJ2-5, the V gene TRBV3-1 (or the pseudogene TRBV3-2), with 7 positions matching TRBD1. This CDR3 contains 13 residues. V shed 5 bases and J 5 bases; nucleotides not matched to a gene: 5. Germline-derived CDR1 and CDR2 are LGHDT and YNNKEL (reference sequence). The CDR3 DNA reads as TGTGCCAGCAGCGACAGGGTCGGGGAGACCCAGTACTTC. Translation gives CASSDRVGETQYF.

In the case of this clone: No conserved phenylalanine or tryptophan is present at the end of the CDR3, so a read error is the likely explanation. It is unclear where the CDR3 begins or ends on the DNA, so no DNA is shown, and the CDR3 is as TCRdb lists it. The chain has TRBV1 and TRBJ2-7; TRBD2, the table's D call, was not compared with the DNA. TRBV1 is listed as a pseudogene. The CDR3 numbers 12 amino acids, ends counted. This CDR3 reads CTSSHRTSGRRA.

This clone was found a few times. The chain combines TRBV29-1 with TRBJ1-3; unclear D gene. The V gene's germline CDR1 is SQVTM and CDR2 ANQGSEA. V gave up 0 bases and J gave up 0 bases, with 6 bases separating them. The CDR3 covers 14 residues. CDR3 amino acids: CSVEEGVSGNTIYF. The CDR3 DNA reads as TGCAGCGTTGAAGAAGGAGTCTCTGGAAACACCATATATTTT.